Listed below are T cell receptor beta chains from one sample, sequenced in a study of blood T cell repertoires in COVID-19. Method: immunoSEQ multiplex PCR; TCRdb's copy keeps in-frame clones and lacks some. The sample holds about 260,000 clones, around 87% seen once. Input material: peripheral blood. These receptor sequences come from a middle-aged woman who had recovered from COVID-19. CDR3s include the opening cysteine and the closing phenylalanine or tryptophan. D genes are given only for firm matches. Some rows mark clone size as missing; the rest say once, few, many or name a class of expanded clone.

length,size,V,J,D,CDR3,DNA
14,.,TRBV11-3,TRBJ2-2,TRBD1,CASSPDRGGGELFF,TGTGCCAGCAGCCCGGACAGGGGCGGCGGGGAGCTGTTTTTT
11,.,TRBV5-5,TRBJ2-7,.,CASSGPGEQYF,TGTGCCAGCAGCGGCCCCGGGGAGCAGTACTTC
15,.,TRBV2,TRBJ1-5,TRBD1,CASSGEGALNQPQHF,TGTGCCAGCAGTGGTGAGGGGGCCCTCAATCAGCCCCAGCATTTT
17,.,TRBV6-1,TRBJ2-3,TRBD2,CASSGPGLAGNTDTQYF,TGTGCCAGCAGTGGGCCAGGACTAGCGGGGAACACAGATACGCAGTATTTT
14,.,TRBV27,TRBJ2-7,.,CASSRGIQAYEQYF,TGTGCCAGCAGTCGCGGGATCCAAGCCTACGAGCAGTACTTC
15,.,TRBV30,TRBJ1-2,TRBD1,CAWGFGDSLSRGYTF,TGTGCCTGGGGATTTGGGGACAGTCTGTCTCGTGGCTACACCTTC
13,.,TRBV30,TRBJ2-3,TRBD2,CAHTSGGTDTQYF,TGTGCGCATACTAGCGGGGGGACAGATACGCAGTATTTT
17,.,TRBV7-9,TRBJ1-4,TRBD1,CASSLATGGATNEKLFF,TGTGCCAGCAGCTTAGCGACAGGGGGCGCAACTAATGAAAAACTGTTTTTT
15,.,TRBV6-5,TRBJ2-5,TRBD1,CASRRTGVNFETQYF,TGTGCCAGCAGGAGGACAGGGGTAAATTTCGAGACCCAGTACTTC
14,.,TRBV5-1,TRBJ2-3,.,CASTPVGGTDTQYF,TGCGCCAGCACCCCCGTAGGGGGCACAGATACGCAGTATTTT
16,.,TRBV6-4,TRBJ2-4,TRBD2,CASSDSATSGGRIQYF,TGTGCCAGCAGTGATTCGGCGACTAGCGGGGGGAGGATCCAGTACTTC
15,.,TRBV9,TRBJ2-3,TRBD2,CASSVRGDPTDTQYF,TGTGCCAGCAGCGTTCGGGGGGACCCCACAGATACGCAGTATTTT
16,.,TRBV7-2,TRBJ2-2,.,CASSAPGHENTGELFF,TGTGCCAGCAGTGCACCGGGACACGAGAACACCGGGGAGCTGTTTTTT
14,.,TRBV5-1,TRBJ2-3,TRBD2,CASSLRPSGGEQYF,TGCGCCAGCAGCTTGAGGCCTAGCGGGGGGGAGCAGTATTTT
16,.,TRBV5-1,TRBJ2-3,.,CASSYLPGARADTQYF,TGCGCCAGCAGCTACCTCCCAGGGGCTCGAGCAGATACGCAGTATTTT
14,.,TRBV11-2,TRBJ2-7,TRBD1,CADDRGHSSYEQYF,TGTGCCGACGACAGGGGCCATAGCTCCTACGAGCAGTACTTC
16,once,TRBV6-4,TRBJ1-1,TRBD1,CASSWTGRGMNTEAFF,TGTGCCAGCAGTTGGACAGGGCGGGGAATGAACACTGAAGCTTTCTTT
16,.,TRBV27,TRBJ1-6,TRBD1,CASSPPGQGSNSPLHF,TGTGCCAGCAGCCCACCCGGACAGGGGAGTAATTCACCCCTCCACTTT
13,few,TRBV2,TRBJ1-2,TRBD1,CASRREGASGYTF,TGTGCCAGCAGACGGGAGGGGGCGAGCGGCTACACCTTC
13,.,TRBV29-1,TRBJ2-2,.,CSVGASYTGELFF,TGCAGCGTTGGGGCCAGTTACACCGGGGAGCTGTTTTTT
17,.,TRBV11-3,TRBJ2-1,TRBD2,CASSLTPSSGVYNEQFF,TGTGCCAGCAGCTTAACTCCCTCTAGCGGGGTCTACAATGAGCAGTTCTTC
14,.,TRBV5-6,TRBJ1-5,.,CASSWRGSNQPQHF,TGTGCCAGCAGCTGGCGGGGGAGCAATCAGCCCCAGCATTTT
14,.,TRBV7-2,TRBJ2-3,.,CASSLQIRADTQYF,TGTGCCAGCAGCTTACAAATCCGGGCAGATACGCAGTATTTT
16,.,TRBV5-1,TRBJ1-6,.,CASYPGGGAENSPLHF,TGCGCCAGCTATCCTGGGGGGGGCGCCGAGAATTCACCCCTCCACTTT
14,.,TRBV30,TRBJ1-1,TRBD1,CAWSPGTGYTEAFF,TGTGCCTGGAGTCCAGGGACAGGCTACACTGAAGCTTTCTTT
12,.,TRBV7-9,TRBJ1-1,TRBD1,CASSNRGTEAFF,TGTGCCAGCAGCAACAGGGGAACTGAAGCTTTCTTT
14,.,TRBV9,TRBJ2-7,TRBD1,CASSVGQGGYEQYF,TGTGCCAGCAGCGTCGGACAGGGGGGCTACGAGCAGTACTTC
17,.,TRBV7-9,TRBJ2-3,.,CASTGRAGRTSTDTQYF,TGTGCCAGCACTGGGCGGGCGGGGAGGACTAGCACAGATACGCAGTATTTT
13,.,TRBV7-9,TRBJ1-1,TRBD1,CASSLGQHTEAFF,TGTGCCAGCAGCCTGGGACAGCACACTGAAGCTTTCTTT
15,.,TRBV5-1,TRBJ2-1,.,CASRRTPSSYNEQFF,TGCGCCAGCAGGAGGACACCTAGCTCCTACAATGAGCAGTTCTTC
13,.,TRBV5-1,TRBJ2-7,.,CASSLALGYEQYF,TGCGCCAGCAGCTTGGCCCTAGGCTACGAGCAGTACTTC
13,.,TRBV5-1,TRBJ2-1,.,CASSAGQNNEQFF,TGCGCCAGCAGCGCGGGACAGAACAATGAGCAGTTCTTC
14,once,TRBV6-4,TRBJ1-1,TRBD1,CASSEQGAGTEAFF,TGTGCCAGCAGTGAACAGGGGGCCGGGACTGAAGCTTTCTTT
15,once,TRBV15,TRBJ2-1,.,CATSRDRVSYNEQFF,TGTGCCACCAGCAGAGACAGGGTATCCTACAATGAGCAGTTCTTC
13,.,TRBV19,TRBJ1-1,.,CASSIFRNTEAFF,TGTGCCAGTAGTATCTTTCGTAACACTGAAGCTTTCTTT
15,.,TRBV5-5,TRBJ2-5,TRBD1,CASSPLPWTGETQYF,TGTGCCAGCAGCCCACTACCATGGACAGGGGAGACCCAGTACTTC
13,many,TRBV11-2,TRBJ2-2,.,CASSFTRTGELFF,TGTGCCAGCAGCTTCACGAGGACCGGGGAGCTGTTTTTT
13,.,TRBV5-4,TRBJ2-1,.,CASSPLAYNEQFF,TGTGCCAGCAGCCCCCTGGCTTACAATGAGCAGTTCTTC
14,.,TRBV9,TRBJ1-1,.,CASSVGRVMAEAFF,TGTGCCAGCAGCGTAGGCAGGGTTATGGCTGAAGCTTTCTTT
14,.,TRBV11-2,TRBJ1-1,.,CASSREPKGPEAFF,TGTGCCAGCAGCCGGGAGCCCAAGGGTCCTGAAGCTTTCTTT
11,.,TRBV5-1,TRBJ2-1,.,CASIRGNEQFF,TGCGCCAGTATCAGGGGAAATGAGCAGTTCTTC
17,.,TRBV30,TRBJ2-1,TRBD2,CAWMGLAGGRSYNEQFF,TGTGCCTGGATGGGTCTAGCGGGGGGGAGATCCTACAATGAGCAGTTCTTC
16,.,TRBV4-1,TRBJ2-2,.,CASSHTPRGNTGELFF,TGCGCCAGCAGCCATACCCCCCGGGGAAACACCGGGGAGCTGTTTTTT
13,once,TRBV30,TRBJ1-6,.,CAWSATILSPLHF,TGTGCCTGGAGCGCTACGATCCTTTCACCCCTCCACTTT
17,once,TRBV15,TRBJ2-7,TRBD2,CATSRGLAGGLRNEQYF,TGTGCCACCAGCAGAGGCCTAGCGGGGGGCTTGAGGAACGAGCAGTACTTC
19,.,TRBV5-1,TRBJ2-2,TRBD2,CASSLDASGGARNTGELFF,TGCGCCAGCAGCTTGGACGCCTCCGGGGGGGCCCGGAATACCGGGGAGCTGTTTTTT
15,.,TRBV18,TRBJ2-3,.,CASSPIFQVTDTQYF,TGTGCCAGCTCACCAATTTTTCAGGTCACAGATACGCAGTATTTT
15,once,TRBV18,TRBJ1-1,.,CASSPYSTGNTEAFF,TGTGCCAGCTCACCTTACTCGACAGGGAACACTGAAGCTTTCTTT
18,.,TRBV10-3,TRBJ2-5,TRBD2,CAISAPGLAGGPLETQYF,TGTGCCATCAGCGCCCCGGGACTAGCGGGGGGGCCACTAGAGACCCAGTACTTC
15,few,TRBV7-7,TRBJ2-5,TRBD1,CASSPIPDRQETQYF,TGTGCCAGCAGCCCGATACCGGACAGGCAAGAGACCCAGTACTTC
14,.,TRBV6-1,TRBJ1-1,.,CASSELGGKAEAFF,TGTGCCAGCAGTGAACTCGGCGGTAAGGCTGAAGCTTTCTTT
13,.,TRBV6-5,TRBJ1-2,.,CASRDTANYGYTF,TGTGCCAGCAGGGACACCGCTAACTATGGCTACACCTTC
14,.,TRBV19,TRBJ2-1,.,CATTRGWGYDEQFF,TGTGCCACTACAAGGGGGTGGGGGTACGACGAGCAGTTCTTC
15,.,TRBV2,TRBJ1-5,TRBD1,CASSLYRGGNQPQHF,TGTGCCAGCAGTCTATACAGGGGAGGCAATCAGCCCCAGCATTTT
18,.,TRBV5-1,TRBJ2-5,TRBD2,CASSRGLAGTSYQETQYF,TGCGCCAGCAGTCGGGGACTAGCGGGGACGTCGTACCAAGAGACCCAGTACTTC